The clone carrying this TCR beta chain was seen a few times. The antigen remains unidentified. This entry belongs to a study of Graves' ophthalmopathy and Graves' hyperthyroidism. Study-level points and caveats: Forecasting of ophthalmopathy progression by the model achieved approximately 70% sensitivity and roughly 72% specificity.

Amplification targeted the TCR beta CDR3 regions, with RNA transcripts as the source material. RT-PCR in the first round used HTBI primers; a second-round multiplex PCR followed. From the multiplex PCR reads, TCRdb called clonotypes with MiXCR, one entry per CDR3 protein. The table has a few hundred thousand distinct CDR3 sequences, 20% to 25% seen once; the top ten hold 3%. Stable hyperthyroidism was defined by absence of ophthalmopathy within 18 months of follow-up. Each hyperthyroidism patient was newly diagnosed, with under 2 months' duration, and aged 18 to 65. The V and J ends lost 0 bases and 3 bases respectively, with 9 bases between them. Germline values: CDR1 MNHEY, CDR2 SVGAGI. This CDR3 is 14 amino acids long.

Input material: peripheral blood. This TCR came from a woman younger than 30 with stable Graves' hyperthyroidism. The chain combines TRBV6-5 with TRBJ2-7; D not certain. The CDR3 loop is CASSYSTVIYEQYF. The CDR3 bases are TGTGCCAGCAGTTACTCGACCGTCATCTACGAGCAGTACTTC.